This entry lists 7 T cell receptor beta chains sequenced from one sample in a study of Ad26.COV2.S vaccination and SARS-CoV-2 variants (dated by TCRdb to 2020 to 2023). Library preparation used the immunoSEQ multiplex PCR assay. TCRdb provides this immuneACCESS table in a form limited to in-frame rearrangements. Some clones are lacking; in checked studies, under half of them reflect an unresolved V gene, and why the rest are absent is not known. The sample includes under 150,000 clones, with just over 85% observed a single time. The ten largest clones capture 4% to 6% of the sample. The time point label, as the study defines it: individuals recovered from natural SARS-CoV-2 infection. This sample comprised peripheral blood, obtained after recovery from COVID-19. These receptors were collected from a human donor who had recovered from COVID-19.

This clone was counted once. V and J are TRBV9 and TRBJ2-3; 10 positions agree with TRBD2. Trimming at V came to 8 bases and at J to 1 base, leaving 7 bases not matched to a gene. This CDR3 contains 15 residues. The germline V gene has CDR1 SGDLS and CDR2 YYNGEE. CDR3 nucleotides: TGTGCCAGTAATAGCGGGGGGAGAGGCACAGATACGCAGTATTTT. It specifies CASNSGGRGTDTQYF. Together with reference TRBV9 and TRBJ2-3, the CDR3 gives the full variable domain: DSGVTQTPKHLITATGQRVTLRCSPRSGDLSVYWYQQSLDQGLQFLIQYYNGEERAKGNILERFSAQQFPDLHSELNLSSLELGDSALYFCASNSGGRGTDTQYFGPGTRLTVL.

V and J are TRBV18 and TRBJ2-2; tentative D call: TRBD1 (6 bases). This CDR3 has 15 residues. The germline V and J ends were trimmed by 3 bases and 4 bases, with 12 bases remaining between them. Germline loops: CDR1 KGHSH, CDR2 LQKENI. In nucleotides, the CDR3 is TGTGCCAGCTCACCGGCTACAGGGATCACCGGGGAGCTGTTTTTT. Translated: CASSPATGITGELFF. Drawing the rest from reference TRBV18 and TRBJ2-2, the complete variable domain is NAGVMQNPRHLVRRRGQEARLRCSPMKGHSHVYWYRQLPEEGLKFMVYLQKENIIDESGMPKERFSAEFPKEGPSILRIQQVVRGDSAAYFCASSPATGITGELFFGEGSRLTVL.

The rearrangement uses TRBV2 and TRBJ2-7, with D possibly being TRBD1 (6 bases). Looked up from germline, CDR1 is SNHLY and CDR2 is FYNNEI. The V end was cut by 6 bases, the J end by 0 bases, with 12 bases between. CDR3 size: 14 residues. CDR3 protein: CASRTRDISYEQYF. CDR3 nucleotide sequence: TGTGCCAGCAGGACCCGGGACATCTCCTACGAGCAGTACTTC.

This clone was recorded once. The chain uses TRBV7-8 and TRBJ2-7, with TRBD1 matching 7 bases. The CDR3 has 16 residues. After removal of 6 bases from V and 6 bases from J, the junction contained 17 bases not matched to a gene. In germline, CDR1 is SGHVS, CDR2 FQNEAQ. CDR3 protein: CASRKSPGQTNLEQYF. The CDR3 DNA sequence: TGTGCCAGCAGAAAAAGCCCGGGACAGACCAACCTCGAGCAGTACTTC.

The chain couples TRBV4-1 to TRBJ2-4; TRBD1 or TRBD2 may be the D gene (7 bases each). V was shortened by 2 bases and J by 3 bases, with 11 bases between the two germline ends. The CDR3 consists of 15 residues. Germline values: CDR1 MGHRA, CDR2 YSYEKL. In DNA form, the CDR3 reads TGCGCCAGCAGCCAATCAGGGGGGGGCAAAAACATTCAGTACTTC. Translating it yields CASSQSGGGKNIQYF.

V gene TRBV6-1 combines with J gene TRBJ2-3; possibly TRBD1 or TRBD2 for D (5 bases each). The CDR3 is 16 residues long. Trimming removed 6 bases at V and 0 bases at J, with 16 bases between. From germline, CDR1 is MNHNS and CDR2 SASEGT. CDR3 DNA: TGTGCCAGCAGAGAAACGGGGCGGAGAAGCACAGATACGCAGTATTTT. Protein sequence: CASRETGRRSTDTQYF.

The chain employs TRBV7-8 and TRBJ2-1; 7 nucleotides match TRBD1. Per the germline V gene, CDR1 is SGHVS and CDR2 is FQNEAQ. The trim removed 5 bases at V and 15 bases at J, leaving 10 bases unmatched. The length of the CDR3 is 12 residues. CDR3 region: CASSRDRDRLFF. The CDR3 coding sequence is TGTGCCAGCAGCCGAGACAGGGATCGTCTGTTCTTC.